This TCR beta chain was captured by sequencing in a study of blood T cell repertoires in COVID-19. The wider study: The United States, Italy and Spain were the sources of the acute and convalescent COVID-19 samples. PBMCs, B-cell-depleted T cells, or T cells were the source of the cDNA or gDNA that made up the material.

This clone has more than one count but fewer than ten. In the study's own analysis: The assay estimated nucleated cells by amplifying reference gene primers. Clones were read by immunoSEQ multiplex PCR, and TCRdb kept only the in-frame ones, dropping some. That table supplies the V and J calls and clone size; D and trimming were determined from the DNA. The sample shows roughly 200,000 clones, around four fifths of them seen only once. This CDR3 spans 14 amino acids. Germline V gives CDR1 GTSNPN, CDR2 SVGIG (reference sequence). The ends lost 3 bases at V and 6 bases at J; junction bases unmatched: 6.

Sequenced input: peripheral blood. The source is a man between 65 and 85 years old with active or convalescent COVID-19. The genes are TRBV30 and TRBJ2-1, with 9 nucleotides matching TRBD2. Here the CDR3 DNA reads TGTGCCTGGAGCGGAACGGGACTAGCCAATGAGCAGTTCTTC. Protein sequence: CAWSGTGLANEQFF.